Presented here are 8 T cell receptor beta chains from one specimen sequenced in a study of PD-1 blockade in mismatch repair-deficient tumors (dated by TCRdb to the late 2010s). The sample's time point label, decoded: roughly 11-day in vitro stimulation with candidate neoantigen peptide 7. Libraries were made using the immunoSEQ multiplex PCR assay. In its TCRdb copy, this immuneACCESS table keeps in-frame sequences only and misses some clones. Where compared with another copy, unresolved V genes explain less than half of these, and the others have no known cause. Across this sample there are thousands of clones, with over 70% seen only once. The top ten hold approximately 12% of the sample. Their antigen targets remain unknown. The sample in question was cells cultured in vitro, obtained from a patient treated with pembrolizumab. These TCRs come from an adult with mismatch repair-deficient cancer.

The rearrangement joins TRBV9 to TRBJ2-7; weak D call: TRBD2 (6 bases). Per the germline V gene, CDR1 is SGDLS and CDR2 is YYNGEE. Between the trimmed V and J ends, which lost 4 bases and 2 bases, there was a span of 13 bases. The CDR3 totals 14 residues. CDR3 loop: CASSPEGTAYEQYF. The CDR3 nucleotides read TGTGCCAGCAGCCCGGAAGGGACTGCCTACGAGCAGTACTTC.

The CDR3 DNA is TGTGCCAGCAGCTTGGAGATGTGGGATAACTATGGCTACACCTTC. Translation: CASSLEMWDNYGYTF. V is TRBV5-6 and J is TRBJ1-2; D ambiguous. Trimming cost V 0 bases and J 1 base, with 10 bases left between them. This CDR3 is built from 15 residues. Germline loops: CDR1 SGHDT, CDR2 YYEEEE.

The rearrangement uses TRBV5-1 and TRBJ2-5; D remains unclear. This CDR3 region has 13 residues. Germline lookup yields CDR1 SGHRS and CDR2 YFSETQ. V was pared by 4 bases and J by 2 bases, with 9 bases between. The CDR3 is CASSEGIQETQYF. CDR3 bases: TGCGCCAGCAGCGAAGGGATACAAGAGACCCAGTACTTC.

The gene calls are TRBV5-1 and TRBJ2-7; 8 bases are a match to TRBD2. V dropped 2 bases and J dropped 3; count of bases not matched to a gene: 7. Germline CDR1 SGHRS, CDR2 YFSETQ. The CDR3 sequence is 15 residues long. The CDR3, as DNA: TGCGCCAGCAGCTTCGGAGCGGGGGTTATCTACGAGCAGTACTTC. Amino acid sequence: CASSFGAGVIYEQYF.

This clone was recorded only once. The chain combines TRBV9 with TRBJ1-5, with D possibly being TRBD1 (5 bases). This CDR3 is built from 14 residues. The ends were cut back, 5 bases at V and 1 base at J, with 10 bases in the middle. Germline values: CDR1 SGDLS, CDR2 YYNGEE. This CDR3 is CASSRGASNQPQHF. The CDR3 bases are TGTGCCAGCAGTCGAGGGGCCAGCAATCAGCCCCAGCATTTT.

The rearrangement joins TRBV4-1 to TRBJ2-1; 8 bases are a match to TRBD1. From germline, CDR1 is MGHRA and CDR2 YSYEKL. The CDR3 spans 16 residues. V shed 1 base and J 2 bases; nucleotides not matched to a gene: 4. Here the CDR3 reads CASSQVGTGTYNEQFF. The CDR3 DNA sequence: TGCGCCAGCAGCCAAGTAGGGACAGGCACCTACAATGAGCAGTTCTTC.

The chain links TRBV7-9 to TRBJ2-1; 9 bases match TRBD2. CDR3 length equals 15 residues. The V gene's germline CDR1 is SEHNR and CDR2 FQNEAQ (reference sequence). The V segment lost 2 bases and the J segment 8 bases; nucleotides outside the gene matches: 7. This CDR3 is CASSLLAGLADEQFF. The CDR3 DNA is TGTGCCAGCAGCTTACTAGCGGGGCTAGCGGATGAGCAGTTCTTC.

About this clone: The junction and the germline gene differ at one end; a read error may be behind it. The rearrangement links TRBV19 to TRBJ1-1; D is unclear. CDR1 and CDR2 from the germline V gene are LNHDA and SQIVND (reference sequence). The length of the CDR3 is 12 residues. The CDR3 sequence is CASSIGNSEAFF. In DNA, the CDR3 is TGTGCCAGTAGTATAGGGAACTCTGAAGCTTTCTTT. Full variable domain (remainder filled in from reference TRBV19 and TRBJ1-1): DGGITQSPKYLFRKEGQNVTLSCEQNLNHDAMYWYRQDPGQGLRLIYYSQIVNDFQKGDIAEGYSVSREKKESFPLTVTSAQKNPTAFYLCASSIGNSEAFFGQGTRLTVV.